This T cell receptor (beta chain) was identified in a study of cytomegalovirus exposure and HLA in healthy donors. Trimming pared 4 bases from V and 1 base from J, leaving 15 bases between. Germline-derived CDR1 and CDR2 are SGHTS and YDEGEE. This CDR3 comprises 16 residues. Some clones are missing from TCRdb's copy, which holds only in-frame ones; the method was immunoSEQ multiplex PCR. The table shows 70,000 to 80,000 clones, with roughly 94% occurring only once. This receptor was obtained from a woman aged 18-29 years in good health and CMV-seropositive. V is TRBV5-8 and J is TRBJ2-1; a possible D gene is TRBD1 (5 bases). Source material: PBMCs. The DNA of the CDR3 is TGTGCCAGCAGCGGTCAAGGGGTCTGGTCCTACAATGAGCAGTTCTTC. Translation: CASSGQGVWSYNEQFF.